The 2 T cell receptor beta chains presented below share a single source sample, sequenced in a study of CD8 T cells in Susac syndrome. The RNA input was roughly 0.45 to 1 ug, and it was reverse transcribed with random hexamers. TCRdb itself ran the immunoSEQ multiplex PCR reads through MiXCR, one entry per CDR3 protein. Among about 150,000 distinct CDR3 sequences listed, about 94% were seen once. The sample comprised CD8+ T cells from PBMCs. The receptors originated from a human donor with multiple sclerosis.

This chain joins TRBV6-2 or TRBV6-3 and TRBJ1-1; D is unresolved. Germline loops: CDR1 MNHEY, CDR2 SVGEGT. Trimming cost V 2 bases and J 1 base, with 8 bases left between them. CDR3 length: 14 amino acids. The CDR3: CASSYGRANTEAFF. CDR3 DNA sequence: TGTGCCAGCAGTTACGGACGAGCGAACACTGAAGCTTTCTTT.

This chain joins TRBV29-1 and TRBJ2-7; D remains unclear. CDR3 length: 12 amino acids. Germline-derived CDR1 and CDR2 are SQVTM and ANQGSEA. V was clipped by 7 bases and J by 1 base, with 11 bases between them. In DNA form, the CDR3 reads TGCAGCGGGCTGGGTGAATCCTACGAGCAGTACTTC. Translating it yields CSGLGESYEQYF.